This entry lists 9 T cell receptor beta chains sequenced from one sample in a study of sequential checkpoint blockade in melanoma. Here immunoSEQ multiplex PCR was the method, and the copy in TCRdb shows in-frame clones only, minus some. The repertoire has 4,000 or so clones, about 20% of them found once; the top ten carry under 4.5%. Treatment defined: randomized to nivolumab then ipilimumab (arm A) or the reverse (arm B). The sequences come from tumor tissue (inferred from file names), collected from a patient given nivolumab and ipilimumab in sequence. The origin of the receptors is a human donor with melanoma.

V is TRBV29-1 and J is TRBJ2-7; 10 bases agree with TRBD2. This CDR3 contains 13 residues. Per germline, CDR1 SQVTM and CDR2 ANQGSEA. Unmatched junction bases numbered 9, after V lost 7 bases and J lost 6 bases. The CDR3 DNA reads TGCAGCGCCGTAGCGGGGGGTGGCGGCGAGCAGTACTTC. Translating gives CSAVAGGGGEQYF.

The V gene is TRBV28, the J gene TRBJ1-6; no reliable D call. Germline values: CDR1 MDHEN, CDR2 SYDVKM. V was shortened by 5 bases and J by 0 bases, with 11 bases between the two germline ends. The CDR3 has 16 amino acids. The CDR3 bases are TGTGCCAGCAGTCCCACGACCAGCTCCTATAATTCACCCCTCCACTTT. Its translation is CASSPTTSSYNSPLHF.

This sequence joins TRBV18 and TRBJ1-3; maybe TRBD1 (5 bases). Germline CDR1 KGHSH, CDR2 LQKENI. The CDR3 contains 18 residues. Trimming cost V 3 bases and J 0 bases, with 18 bases left between them. CDR3 region: CASSPAKTGTFSGNTIYF. The CDR3, as DNA: TGTGCCAGCTCACCTGCTAAAACAGGAACCTTCTCTGGAAACACCATATATTTT.

The sample holds a few counts of this clone. The chain has TRBV9 and TRBJ1-2; D may be TRBD1 (5 bases). Germline values: CDR1 SGDLS, CDR2 YYNGEE. V was trimmed by 4 bases and J by 1 base, leaving 23 bases between them. The length of the CDR3 is 18 residues. CDR3 nucleotide sequence: TGTGCCAGCAGCCTAGGAGGATCGGGGGAAAGTTTTAACTATGGCTACACCTTC. Its protein product is CASSLGGSGESFNYGYTF.

The V gene is TRBV27, the J gene TRBJ1-2, with unresolved D. The CDR3 extends over 15 amino acids. Germline values: CDR1 MNHEY, CDR2 SMNVEV (reference sequence). V lost 0 bases, J lost 0 bases, and 8 bases lay in between. The CDR3 DNA reads as TGTGCCAGCAGTTTATCGTTGGGAGCTAACTATGGCTACACCTTC. It translates to CASSLSLGANYGYTF.

The V gene is TRBV4-1, the J gene TRBJ2-2; 11 nucleotides agree with TRBD1. V shed 0 bases, J shed 7 bases, and the junction held 4 bases outside the gene matches. The CDR3 extends over 16 amino acids. Per the germline V gene, CDR1 is MGHRA and CDR2 is YSYEKL. In nucleotides, the CDR3 is TGCGCCAGCAGCCAAGAATCCGGGACAGGGGGCGGGGAGCTGTTTTTT. Residues: CASSQESGTGGGELFF.

The V and J genes are TRBV19 and TRBJ2-7; 8 nucleotides agree with TRBD2. The CDR3 length is 18 residues. Germline trimming cut 5 bases from V and 0 bases from J; bases unmatched to any gene: 15. Germline V gene sequence: CDR1 LNHDA, CDR2 SQIVND (reference sequence). The CDR3 protein is CASSPRSGGPQSSYEQYF. CDR3 coding DNA: TGTGCCAGTAGTCCCCGGAGCGGGGGTCCTCAAAGCTCCTACGAGCAGTACTTC.

This clone was counted ten times or more. V is TRBV11-3 and J is TRBJ1-1; perhaps TRBD1 as D (6 bases). V was trimmed by 1 base and J by 4 bases, leaving 16 bases between them. The CDR3 contains 16 residues. Germline CDR1 SGHNT, CDR2 YENEEA. The chain's CDR3 is CASSLGMVRGVTEAFF. The CDR3 DNA is TGTGCCAGCAGCTTAGGGATGGTCAGGGGCGTCACTGAAGCTTTCTTT.

The chain is built from TRBV19 and TRBJ2-1, with D uncertain. The V end lost 5 bases, the J end lost 4 bases, and 15 bases lay between the germline ends. The CDR3 has 15 residues. Per the germline V gene, CDR1 is LNHDA and CDR2 is SQIVND (reference sequence). CDR3 in amino acids: CASSPLPIGYNEQFF. CDR3 coding DNA: TGTGCCAGTAGTCCTCTCCCAATCGGATACAATGAGCAGTTCTTC.